This TCR beta chain was sequenced in a study of T cell repertoires in cytomegalovirus infection. Study-level background: Public TCR beta signatures indicated both CMV infection and matching HLA type.

Germline CDR1 is MNHNS and CDR2 is SASEGT. The germline V and J ends were trimmed by 5 bases and 0 bases, with 10 bases remaining between them. This CDR3 has 15 residues. Worth noting for this clonotype: Its specificity is not known.

One entry per CDR3 protein, called by TCRdb with MiXCR from the reads. The sample lists around 900,000 distinct CDR3 sequences; 31% were seen once. The study, taken as a whole, reports: CMV carriers having the relevant HLA were flagged by cumulative public TCR beta family frequency. What dominated the ex vivo response were HLA-C-restricted CMV-specific TCR beta clonotypes.

This clonotype originated in a human donor in good health (CMV status not recorded). Some clones in this sample may be carry-over from other donors' samples. J is TRBJ2-2 and V is TRBV6-1, with a tentative D call TRBD1 (5 bases). Sequencing was performed on cultured CD8+ T cells from PBMCs, taken from culture after CMV antigen stimulation. The DNA for the CDR3 is TGTGCCAGCAGTTACCGACAGTCGAACACCGGGGAGCTGTTTTTT. It codes for CASSYRQSNTGELFF.